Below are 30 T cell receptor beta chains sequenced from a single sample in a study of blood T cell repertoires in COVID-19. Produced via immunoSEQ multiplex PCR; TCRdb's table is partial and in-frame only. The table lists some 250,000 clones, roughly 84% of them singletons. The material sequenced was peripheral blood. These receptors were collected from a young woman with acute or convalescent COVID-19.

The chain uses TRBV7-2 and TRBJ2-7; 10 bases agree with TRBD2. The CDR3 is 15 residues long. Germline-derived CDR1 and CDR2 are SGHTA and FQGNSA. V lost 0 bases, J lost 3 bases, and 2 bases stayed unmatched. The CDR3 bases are TGTGCCAGCAGCTTAGCAGGGACTAGCGACTACGAGCAGTACTTC. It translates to CASSLAGTSDYEQYF.

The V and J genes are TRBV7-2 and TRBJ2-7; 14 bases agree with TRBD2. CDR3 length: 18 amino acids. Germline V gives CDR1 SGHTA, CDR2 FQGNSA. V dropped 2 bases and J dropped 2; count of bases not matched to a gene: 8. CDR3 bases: TGTGCCAGCAGCTTAAGTGCGGGACTAGCGGGAGCCACCTACGAGCAGTACTTC. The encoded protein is CASSLSAGLAGATYEQYF.

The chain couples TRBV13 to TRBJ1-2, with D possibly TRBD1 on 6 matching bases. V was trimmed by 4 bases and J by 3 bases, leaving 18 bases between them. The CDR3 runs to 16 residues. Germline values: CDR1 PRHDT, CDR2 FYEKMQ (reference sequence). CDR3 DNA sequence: TGTGCCAGCAGCTCCCGAATATACAGGGCAGACTATGGCTACACCTTC. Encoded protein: CASSSRIYRADYGYTF.

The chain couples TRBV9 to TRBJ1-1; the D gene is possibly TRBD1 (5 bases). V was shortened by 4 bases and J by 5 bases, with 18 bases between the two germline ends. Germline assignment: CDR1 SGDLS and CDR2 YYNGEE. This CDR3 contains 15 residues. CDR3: CASSKSGWGQTEAFF. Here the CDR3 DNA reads TGTGCCAGCAGCAAATCAGGGTGGGGTCAGACTGAAGCTTTCTTT. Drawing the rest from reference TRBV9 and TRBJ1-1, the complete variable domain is DSGVTQTPKHLITATGQRVTLRCSPRSGDLSVYWYQQSLDQGLQFLIQYYNGEERAKGNILERFSAQQFPDLHSELNLSSLELGDSALYFCASSKSGWGQTEAFFGQGTRLTVV.

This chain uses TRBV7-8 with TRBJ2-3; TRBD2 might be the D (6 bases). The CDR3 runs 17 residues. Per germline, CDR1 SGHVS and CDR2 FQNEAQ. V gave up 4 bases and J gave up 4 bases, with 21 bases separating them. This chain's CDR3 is CASSYSVVTSDPDTQYF. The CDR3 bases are TGTGCCAGCAGCTATTCGGTGGTGACTAGTGACCCAGATACGCAGTATTTT.

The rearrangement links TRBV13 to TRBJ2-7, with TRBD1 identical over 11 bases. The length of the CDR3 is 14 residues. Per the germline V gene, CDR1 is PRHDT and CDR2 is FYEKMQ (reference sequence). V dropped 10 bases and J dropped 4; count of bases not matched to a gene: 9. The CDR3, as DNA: TGTGCCACCAAACTCGGGACAGGGGGATACGAGCAGTACTTC. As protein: CATKLGTGGYEQYF. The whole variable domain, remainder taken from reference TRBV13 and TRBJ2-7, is AAGVIQSPRHLIKEKRETATLKCYPIPRHDTVYWYQQGPGQDPQFLISFYEKMQSDKGSIPDRFSAQQFSDYHSELNMSSLELGDSALYFCATKLGTGGYEQYFGPGTRLTVT.

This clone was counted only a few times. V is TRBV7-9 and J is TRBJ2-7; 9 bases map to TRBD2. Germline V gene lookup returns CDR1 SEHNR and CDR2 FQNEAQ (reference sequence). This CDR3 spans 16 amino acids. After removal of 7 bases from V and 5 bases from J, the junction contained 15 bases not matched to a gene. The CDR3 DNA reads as TGTGCCAGCACCGCGGGGCTTGCGGGAGGGATCCACGAGCAGTACTTC. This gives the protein CASTAGLAGGIHEQYF.

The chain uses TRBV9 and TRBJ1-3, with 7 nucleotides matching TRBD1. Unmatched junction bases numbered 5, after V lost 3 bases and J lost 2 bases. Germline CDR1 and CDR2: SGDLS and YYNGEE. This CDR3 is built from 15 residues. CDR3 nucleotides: TGTGCCAGCAGCGCTCGAACAGGGGCTGGAAACACCATATATTTT. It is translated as CASSARTGAGNTIYF.

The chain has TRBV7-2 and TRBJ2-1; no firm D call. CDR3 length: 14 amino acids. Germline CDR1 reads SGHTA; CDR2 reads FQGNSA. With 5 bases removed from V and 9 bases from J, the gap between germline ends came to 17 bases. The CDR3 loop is CASSHQVGDGEQFF. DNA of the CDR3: TGTGCCAGCAGCCATCAAGTGGGCGACGGTGAGCAGTTCTTC.

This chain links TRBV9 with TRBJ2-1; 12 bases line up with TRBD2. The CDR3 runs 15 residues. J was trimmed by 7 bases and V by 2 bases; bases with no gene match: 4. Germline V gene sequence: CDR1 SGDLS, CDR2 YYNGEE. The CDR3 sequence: CASSVSGTSGNEQFF. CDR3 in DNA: TGTGCCAGCAGCGTTTCCGGGACTAGCGGGAATGAGCAGTTCTTC.

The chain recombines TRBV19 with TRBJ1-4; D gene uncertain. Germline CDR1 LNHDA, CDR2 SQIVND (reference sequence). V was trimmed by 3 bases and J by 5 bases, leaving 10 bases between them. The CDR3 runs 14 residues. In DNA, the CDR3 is TGTGCCAGTAGTATCTCGGCGGCCAATGAAAAACTGTTTTTT. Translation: CASSISAANEKLFF.

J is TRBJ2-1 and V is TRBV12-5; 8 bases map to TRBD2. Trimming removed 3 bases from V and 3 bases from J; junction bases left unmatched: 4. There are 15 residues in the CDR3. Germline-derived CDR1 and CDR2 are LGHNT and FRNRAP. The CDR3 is CASGFFTSGYNEQFF. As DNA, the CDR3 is TGTGCTAGTGGTTTTTTTACTAGCGGCTACAATGAGCAGTTCTTC.

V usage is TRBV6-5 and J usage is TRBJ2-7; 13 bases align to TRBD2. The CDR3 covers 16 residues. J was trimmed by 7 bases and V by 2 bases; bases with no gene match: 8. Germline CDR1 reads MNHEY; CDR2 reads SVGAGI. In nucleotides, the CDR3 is TGTGCCAGCAGTTACCTGGGACTAGCGGGAAGGGGTGAGCAGTACTTC. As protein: CASSYLGLAGRGEQYF.

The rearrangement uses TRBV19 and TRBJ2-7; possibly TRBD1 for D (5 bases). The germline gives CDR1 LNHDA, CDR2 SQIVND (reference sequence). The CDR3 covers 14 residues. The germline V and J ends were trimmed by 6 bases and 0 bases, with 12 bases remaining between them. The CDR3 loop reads CASSQGPSSYEQYF. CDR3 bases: TGTGCCAGTAGCCAGGGTCCCTCCTCCTACGAGCAGTACTTC.

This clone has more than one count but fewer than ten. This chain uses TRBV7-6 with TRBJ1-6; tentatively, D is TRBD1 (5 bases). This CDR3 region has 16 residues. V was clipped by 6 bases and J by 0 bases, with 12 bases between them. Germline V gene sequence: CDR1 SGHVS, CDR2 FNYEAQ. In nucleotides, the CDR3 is TGTGCCAGCAGTCCCAGGGCTACCTCCTATAATTCACCCCTCCACTTT. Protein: CASSPRATSYNSPLHF. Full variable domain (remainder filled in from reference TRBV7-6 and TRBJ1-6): GAGVSQSPRYKVTKRGQDVALRCDPISGHVSLYWYRQALGQGPEFLTYFNYEAQQDKSGLPNDRFSAERPEGSISTLTIQRTEQRDSAMYRCASSPRATSYNSPLHFGNGTRLTVT.

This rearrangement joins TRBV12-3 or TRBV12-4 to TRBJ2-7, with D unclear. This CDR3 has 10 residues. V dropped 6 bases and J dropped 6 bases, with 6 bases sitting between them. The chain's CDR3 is CASSGFEQYF. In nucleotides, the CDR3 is TGTGCCAGCAGCGGTTTCGAGCAGTACTTC.

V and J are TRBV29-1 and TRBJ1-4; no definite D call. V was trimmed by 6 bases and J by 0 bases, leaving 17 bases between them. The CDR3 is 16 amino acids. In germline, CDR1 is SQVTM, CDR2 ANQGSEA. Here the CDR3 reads CSVHLGSSATNEKLFF. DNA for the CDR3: TGCAGCGTCCACCTTGGCAGTTCAGCAACTAATGAAAAACTGTTTTTT.

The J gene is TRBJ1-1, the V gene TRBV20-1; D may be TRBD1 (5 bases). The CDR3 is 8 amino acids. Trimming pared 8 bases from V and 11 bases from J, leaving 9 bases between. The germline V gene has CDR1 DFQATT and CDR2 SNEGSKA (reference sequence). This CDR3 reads CSSPGAFF. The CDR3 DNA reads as TGCAGTTCCCCAGGGGCTTTCTTT.

In DNA, the CDR3 is TGTGCCAGCACCTACGACACCGGGGAGCTGTTTTTT. As protein: CASTYDTGELFF. The chain has TRBV9 and TRBJ2-2, with D uncertain. CDR1 is SGDLS, CDR2 YYNGEE, per germline. V was shortened by 6 bases and J by 3 bases, with 6 bases between the two germline ends. The CDR3 runs to 12 residues.

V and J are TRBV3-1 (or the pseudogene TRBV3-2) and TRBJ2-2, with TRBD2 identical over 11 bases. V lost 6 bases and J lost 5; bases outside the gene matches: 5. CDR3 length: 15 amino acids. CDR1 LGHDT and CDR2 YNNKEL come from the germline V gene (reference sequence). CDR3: CASRLAGGWTGELFF. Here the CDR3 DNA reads TGTGCCAGCAGGCTAGCGGGAGGCTGGACCGGGGAGCTGTTTTTT.

CDR3 amino acids: CASSFGTGATYEQYF. CDR3 sequence (DNA): TGTGCCAGCAGCTTCGGGACAGGAGCAACCTACGAGCAGTACTTC. The chain links TRBV7-2 to TRBJ2-7, with 8 bases lining up with TRBD1. CDR1 and CDR2 (germline): SGHTA, FQGNSA. The CDR3 totals 15 residues. Trimming cost V 3 bases and J 2 bases; bases outside gene matches: 6.

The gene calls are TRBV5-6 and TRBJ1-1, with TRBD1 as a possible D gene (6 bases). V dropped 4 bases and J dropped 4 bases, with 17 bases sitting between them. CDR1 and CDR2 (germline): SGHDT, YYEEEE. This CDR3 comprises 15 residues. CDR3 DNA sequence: TGTGCCAGCAGCCTGTTCCAGGGGCTGGGCACTGAAGCTTTCTTT. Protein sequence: CASSLFQGLGTEAFF. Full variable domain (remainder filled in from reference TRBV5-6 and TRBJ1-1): DAGVTQSPTHLIKTRGQQVTLRCSPKSGHDTVSWYQQALGQGPQFIFQYYEEEERQRGNFPDRFSGHQFPNYSSELNVNALLLGDSALYLCASSLFQGLGTEAFFGQGTRLTVV.

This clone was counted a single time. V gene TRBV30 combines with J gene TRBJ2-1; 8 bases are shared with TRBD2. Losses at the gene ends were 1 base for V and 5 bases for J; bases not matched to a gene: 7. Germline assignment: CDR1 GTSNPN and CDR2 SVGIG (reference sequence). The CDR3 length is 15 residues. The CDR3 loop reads CAWSAWREDHNEQFF. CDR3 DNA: TGTGCCTGGAGTGCCTGGCGGGAGGACCACAATGAGCAGTTCTTC.

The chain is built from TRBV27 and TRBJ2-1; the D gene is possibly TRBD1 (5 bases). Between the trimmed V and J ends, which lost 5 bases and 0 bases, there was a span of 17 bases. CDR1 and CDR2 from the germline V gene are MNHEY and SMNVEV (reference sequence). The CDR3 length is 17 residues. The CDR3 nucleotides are TGTGCCAGCAGTGTAAGGGGTTACCAGAGCTCCTACAATGAGCAGTTCTTC. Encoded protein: CASSVRGYQSSYNEQFF.

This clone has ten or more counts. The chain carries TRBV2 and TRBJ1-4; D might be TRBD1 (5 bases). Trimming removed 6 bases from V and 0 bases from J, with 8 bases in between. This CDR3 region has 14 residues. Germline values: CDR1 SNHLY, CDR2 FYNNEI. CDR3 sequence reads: CASRQVSTNEKLFF. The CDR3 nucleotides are TGTGCCAGCAGACAGGTATCAACTAATGAAAAACTGTTTTTT.

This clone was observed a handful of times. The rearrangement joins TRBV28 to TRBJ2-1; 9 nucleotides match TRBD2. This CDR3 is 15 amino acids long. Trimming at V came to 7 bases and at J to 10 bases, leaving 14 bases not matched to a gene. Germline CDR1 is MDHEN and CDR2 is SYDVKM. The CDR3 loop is CASNLAGEERGEQFF. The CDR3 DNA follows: TGTGCCAGCAACTTAGCGGGAGAAGAGAGGGGGGAGCAGTTCTTC.

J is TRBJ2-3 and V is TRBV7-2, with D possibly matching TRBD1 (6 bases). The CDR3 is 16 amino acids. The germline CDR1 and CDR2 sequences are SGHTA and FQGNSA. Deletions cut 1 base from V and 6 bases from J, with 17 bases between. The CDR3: CASSLDPGQRHDTQYF. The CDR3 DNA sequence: TGTGCCAGCAGCTTAGATCCTGGACAGCGTCACGATACGCAGTATTTT.

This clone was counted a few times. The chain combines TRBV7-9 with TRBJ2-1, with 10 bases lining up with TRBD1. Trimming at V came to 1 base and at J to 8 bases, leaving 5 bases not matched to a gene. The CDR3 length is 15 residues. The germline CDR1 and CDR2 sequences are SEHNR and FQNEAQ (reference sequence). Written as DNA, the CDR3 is TGTGCCAGCAGCTTAGTCAGACAGGGGGCCTATGAGCAGTTCTTC. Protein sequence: CASSLVRQGAYEQFF.

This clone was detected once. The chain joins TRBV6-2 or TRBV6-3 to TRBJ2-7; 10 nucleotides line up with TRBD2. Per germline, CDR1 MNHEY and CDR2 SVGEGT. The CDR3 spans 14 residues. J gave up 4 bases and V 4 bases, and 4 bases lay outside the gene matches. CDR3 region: CASSSGTSVYEQYF. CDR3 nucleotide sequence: TGTGCCAGCAGTTCCGGGACTAGCGTTTACGAGCAGTACTTC.

The CDR3: CASSLVGAGGYYEQYF. The CDR3 DNA reads TGTGCCAGCAGCTTAGTGGGTGCGGGAGGGTATTACGAGCAGTACTTC. The chain uses TRBV7-2 and TRBJ2-7, with 9 bases that match TRBD2. Unmatched junction bases numbered 8, after V lost 1 base and J lost 4 bases. CDR1 SGHTA and CDR2 FQGNSA come from the germline V gene. CDR3 length: 16 amino acids.